The entry below describes one T cell receptor beta chain. The data are from a study of shared clonotypes between healthy human individuals. When replicate PCRs were run on sorted subsets, they used 200 to 250 ng DNA, approximately 27,000 T cell genomes. The data were produced by immunoSEQ multiplex PCR, yet TCRdb's version contains in-frame clones alone and is incomplete. The table lists some 1.5 million clones, nearly 99% of them singletons. V trimming: 0 bases; J trimming: 1 base; junction bases outside the gene matches: 5. The germline gives CDR1 SGHVS, CDR2 FNYEAQ. The CDR3 contains 19 residues. The sequenced sample was naive CD4+ T cells sorted from blood. Subset defined: CD45RA+ positively selected. The genes are TRBV7-6 and TRBJ2-6; 11 positions agree with TRBD1. The sequence came from a young man in good health. CDR3 bases: TGTGCCAGCAGCTTAGCTGGACAGGGGGCTTGGTCTGGGGCCAACGTCCTGACTTTC. Translated: CASSLAGQGAWSGANVLTF.